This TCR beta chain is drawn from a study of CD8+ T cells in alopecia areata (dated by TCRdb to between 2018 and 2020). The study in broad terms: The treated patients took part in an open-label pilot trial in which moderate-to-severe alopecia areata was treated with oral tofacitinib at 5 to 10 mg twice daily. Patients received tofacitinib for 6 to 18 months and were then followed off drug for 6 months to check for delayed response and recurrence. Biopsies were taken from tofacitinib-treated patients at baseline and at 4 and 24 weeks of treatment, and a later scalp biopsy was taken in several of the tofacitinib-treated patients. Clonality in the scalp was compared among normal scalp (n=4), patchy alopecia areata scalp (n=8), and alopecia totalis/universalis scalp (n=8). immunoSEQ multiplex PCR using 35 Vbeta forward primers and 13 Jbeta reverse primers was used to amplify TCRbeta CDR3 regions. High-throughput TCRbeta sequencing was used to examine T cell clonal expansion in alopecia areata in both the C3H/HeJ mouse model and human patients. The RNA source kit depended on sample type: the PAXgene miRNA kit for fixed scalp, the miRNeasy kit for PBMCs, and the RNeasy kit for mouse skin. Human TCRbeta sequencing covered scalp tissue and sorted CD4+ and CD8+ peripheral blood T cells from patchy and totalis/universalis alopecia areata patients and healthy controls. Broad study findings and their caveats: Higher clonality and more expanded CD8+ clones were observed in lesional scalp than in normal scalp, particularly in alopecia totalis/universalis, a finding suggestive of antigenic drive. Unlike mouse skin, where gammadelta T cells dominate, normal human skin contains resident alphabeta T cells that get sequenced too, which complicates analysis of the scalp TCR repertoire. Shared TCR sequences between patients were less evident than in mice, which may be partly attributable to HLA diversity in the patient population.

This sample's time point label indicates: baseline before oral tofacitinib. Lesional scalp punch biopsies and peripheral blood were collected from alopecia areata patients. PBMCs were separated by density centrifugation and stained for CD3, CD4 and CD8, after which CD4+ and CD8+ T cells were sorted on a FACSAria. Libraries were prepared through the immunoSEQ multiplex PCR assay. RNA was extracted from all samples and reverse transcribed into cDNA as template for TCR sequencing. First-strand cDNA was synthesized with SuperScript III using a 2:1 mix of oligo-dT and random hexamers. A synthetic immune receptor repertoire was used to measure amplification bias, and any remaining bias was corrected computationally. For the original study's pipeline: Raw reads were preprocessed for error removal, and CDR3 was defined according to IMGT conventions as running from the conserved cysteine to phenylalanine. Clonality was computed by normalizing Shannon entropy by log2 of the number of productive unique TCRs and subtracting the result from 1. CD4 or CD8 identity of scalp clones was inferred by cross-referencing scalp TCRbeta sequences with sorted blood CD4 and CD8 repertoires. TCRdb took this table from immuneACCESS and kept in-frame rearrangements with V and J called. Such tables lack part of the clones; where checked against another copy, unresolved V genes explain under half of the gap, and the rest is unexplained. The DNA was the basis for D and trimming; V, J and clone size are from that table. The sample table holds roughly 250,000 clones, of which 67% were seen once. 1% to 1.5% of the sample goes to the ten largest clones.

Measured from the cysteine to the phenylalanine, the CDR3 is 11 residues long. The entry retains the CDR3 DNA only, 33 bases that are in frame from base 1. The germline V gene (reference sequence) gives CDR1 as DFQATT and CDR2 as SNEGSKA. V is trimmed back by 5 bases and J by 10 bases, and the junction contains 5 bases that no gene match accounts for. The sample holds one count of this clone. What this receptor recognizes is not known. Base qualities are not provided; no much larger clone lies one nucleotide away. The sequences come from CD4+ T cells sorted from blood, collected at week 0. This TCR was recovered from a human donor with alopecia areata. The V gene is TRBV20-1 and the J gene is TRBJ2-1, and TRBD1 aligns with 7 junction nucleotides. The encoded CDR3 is CSASRTGEQFF. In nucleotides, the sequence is TGCAGTGCTTCCCGGACAGGCGAGCAGTTCTTC.